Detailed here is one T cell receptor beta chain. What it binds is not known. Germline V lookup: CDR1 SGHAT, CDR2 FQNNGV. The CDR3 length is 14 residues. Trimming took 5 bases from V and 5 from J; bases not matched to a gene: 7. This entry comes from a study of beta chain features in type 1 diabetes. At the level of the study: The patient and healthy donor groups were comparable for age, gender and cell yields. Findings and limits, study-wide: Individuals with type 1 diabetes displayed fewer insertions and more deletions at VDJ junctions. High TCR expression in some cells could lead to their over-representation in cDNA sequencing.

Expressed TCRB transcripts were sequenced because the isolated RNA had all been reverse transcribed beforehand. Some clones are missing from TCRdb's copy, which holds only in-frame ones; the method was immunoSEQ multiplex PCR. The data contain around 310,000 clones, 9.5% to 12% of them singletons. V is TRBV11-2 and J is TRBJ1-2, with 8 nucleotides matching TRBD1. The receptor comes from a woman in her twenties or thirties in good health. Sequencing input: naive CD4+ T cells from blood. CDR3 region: CASSITQGAYGYTF. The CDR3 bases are TGTGCCAGCAGCATTACTCAGGGGGCGTATGGCTACACCTTC.